The clone carrying this T cell receptor beta chain has just one count. Its specificity is not known. Use of 60 Vbeta and 13 Jbeta primers characterized the PCR. Here immunoSEQ multiplex PCR was the method, and the copy in TCRdb shows in-frame clones only, minus some. The sample contains over 70,000 clones, about 74% of which appear only once. This sample stems from a study of cytomegalovirus exposure and HLA in healthy donors. Study-level background: Previous work identified roughly 110 million unique TCR beta sequences from about 179 million T cells. Study results and limitations: CMV antigen specificity of a few CMV-associated chains was confirmed in vitro. The classifier, whose performance was assessed in both the original and validation cohorts, reportedly diagnosed cytomegalovirus status with high specificity and sensitivity. Reportedly, a later analysis found an Asian-associated ancestry cluster had fewer N-insertions than the roughly 670-donor mean.

Germline values: CDR1 MRHNA, CDR2 SNTAGT. The ends lost 0 bases at V and 7 bases at J; junction bases unmatched: 2. The CDR3 loop spans 15 amino acids. The sequenced sample consisted of PBMCs. This chain links TRBV6-4 with TRBJ2-1; 11 nucleotides match TRBD2. This sequence was found in a human donor in good health. The CDR3 sequence is CASSDSIAGGNEQFF. Here the CDR3 DNA reads TGTGCCAGCAGTGACTCCATAGCGGGAGGGAATGAGCAGTTCTTC.